The T cell receptor beta chain described here comes from a study of Graves' ophthalmopathy and Graves' hyperthyroidism. The study, taken as a whole, reports: Most expanded clonotypes from thyroid (those above 0.001 frequency) were also found in blood.

Amplification of TCR beta CDR3 regions used RNA transcripts. The first round was an RT-PCR with HTBI primers, and the second round was a multiplex PCR. Each CDR3 protein is one row after TCRdb ran MiXCR on the multiplex PCR reads. The sample shows 680,000 or so distinct CDR3 sequences, 20% to 25% of them seen only once. Cases classed as stable hyperthyroidism had no ophthalmopathy within 18 months of follow-up. Hyperthyroidism cases were recent diagnoses of under 2 months' duration in people aged 18 to 65. In this sample, this clonotype turned up many times. Its specificity is not known. Germline V lookup: CDR1 SGHRS, CDR2 YFSETQ. The V segment lost 4 bases and the J segment 4 bases; nucleotides outside the gene matches: 4. The CDR3 extends over 13 amino acids.

Sequencing was done on a sample of peripheral blood. The chain joins TRBV5-1 to TRBJ1-2, with 7 bases lining up with TRBD1. This TCR came from a woman younger than 30 with stable Graves' hyperthyroidism. Some clones in this sample may be carry-over from other donors' samples. Written as DNA, the CDR3 is TGCGCCAGCAGCGAGGACAGGACCTATGGCTACACCTTC. Residues: CASSEDRTYGYTF. The full variable domain, in which reference TRBV5-1 and TRBJ1-2 provide the parts outside the CDR3, is KAGVTQTPRYLIKTRGQQVTLSCSPISGHRSVSWYQQTPGQGLQFLFEYFSETQRNKGNFPGRFSGRQFSNSRSEMNVSTLELGDSALYLCASSEDRTYGYTFGSGTRLTVV.